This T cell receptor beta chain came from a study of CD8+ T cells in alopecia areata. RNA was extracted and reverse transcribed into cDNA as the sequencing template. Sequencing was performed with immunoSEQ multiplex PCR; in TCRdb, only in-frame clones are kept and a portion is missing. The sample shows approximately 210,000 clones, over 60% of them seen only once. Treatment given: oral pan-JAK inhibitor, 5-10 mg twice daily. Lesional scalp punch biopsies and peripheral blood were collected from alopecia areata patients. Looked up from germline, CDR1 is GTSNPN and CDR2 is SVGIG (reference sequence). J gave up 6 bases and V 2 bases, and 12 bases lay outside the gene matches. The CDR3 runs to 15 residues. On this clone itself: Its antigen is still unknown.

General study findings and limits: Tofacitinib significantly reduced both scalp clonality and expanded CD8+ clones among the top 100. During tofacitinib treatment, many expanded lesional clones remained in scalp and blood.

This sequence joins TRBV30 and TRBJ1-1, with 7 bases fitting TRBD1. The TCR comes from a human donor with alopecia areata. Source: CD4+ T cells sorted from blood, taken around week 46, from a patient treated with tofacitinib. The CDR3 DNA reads TGTGCCTGGAGTCCCTCGACAGGGTTGGTTTCTGAAGCTTTCTTT. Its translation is CAWSPSTGLVSEAFF.